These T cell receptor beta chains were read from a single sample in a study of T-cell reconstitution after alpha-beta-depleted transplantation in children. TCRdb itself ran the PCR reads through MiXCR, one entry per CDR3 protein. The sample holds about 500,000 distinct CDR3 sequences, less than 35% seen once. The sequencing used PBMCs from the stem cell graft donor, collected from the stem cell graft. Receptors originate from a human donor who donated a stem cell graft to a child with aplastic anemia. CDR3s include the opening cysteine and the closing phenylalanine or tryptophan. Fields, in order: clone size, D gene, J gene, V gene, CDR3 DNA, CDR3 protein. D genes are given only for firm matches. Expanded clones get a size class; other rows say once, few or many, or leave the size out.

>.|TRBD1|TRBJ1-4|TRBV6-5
TGTGCCAGCAGGGGACAGGGCTGGGAAAAACTGTTTTTT
CASRGQGWEKLFF
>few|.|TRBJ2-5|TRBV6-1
TGTGCCAGCAGGGGACCGGGACCGCAAGAGACCCAGTACTTC
CASRGPGPQETQYF
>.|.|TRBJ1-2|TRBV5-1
TGCGCCAGCAGCGCGCCTCCGGGACGGGACTATGGCTACACCTTC
CASSAPPGRDYGYTF
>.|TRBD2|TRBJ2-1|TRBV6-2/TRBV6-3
TGTGCCAGCAGTTACCCGACTAGCGGGAGGGCTTTTACGAATGAGCAGTTCTTC
CASSYPTSGRAFTNEQFF
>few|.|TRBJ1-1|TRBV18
TGTGCCAGCTCACCAAACTGGCAGGACAACCAGGAAGCTTTCTTT
CASSPNWQDNQEAFF
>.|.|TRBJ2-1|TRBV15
TGTGCCACCAGAACCTCTGGGGCCAATGAGCAGTTCTTC
CATRTSGANEQFF
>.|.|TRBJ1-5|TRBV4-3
TGCGCCAGCAGACGCGATAGGGGCATGGGACCCCAGCATTTT
CASRRDRGMGPQHF
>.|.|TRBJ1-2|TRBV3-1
TGTGCCAGCAGCCAAGAATGGGGGGGCCTTAACTATGGCTACACCTTC
CASSQEWGGLNYGYTF
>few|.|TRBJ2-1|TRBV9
TGTGCCAGCAGCGTAGCGGTCCGACCGAATGAGCAGTTCTTC
CASSVAVRPNEQFF
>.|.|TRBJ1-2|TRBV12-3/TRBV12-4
TGTGCCAGCACTCCGGTGCAGGGGTTGGGCTATGGCTACACCTTC
CASTPVQGLGYGYTF
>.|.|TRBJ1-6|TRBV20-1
TGCAGTGCTAGACCCGGAGAGGATTCACCCCTCCACTTT
CSARPGEDSPLHF
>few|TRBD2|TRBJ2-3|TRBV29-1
TGCAGCGTTCTAGCGGGAGGGCCGAAAGATACGCAGTATTTT
CSVLAGGPKDTQYF
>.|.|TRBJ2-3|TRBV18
TGTGCCAGCTCACCAAGGGACGTTCCAGATACGCAGTATTTT
CASSPRDVPDTQYF
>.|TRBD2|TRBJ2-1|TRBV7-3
TGTGCCAGCAGCTTAGCGGGGACTAGCGGCTCCTACAATGAGCAGTTCTTC
CASSLAGTSGSYNEQFF
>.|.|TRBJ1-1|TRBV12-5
TGTGCTAGTGGTTTCGACAGGCCCACTGAAGCTTTCTTT
CASGFDRPTEAFF
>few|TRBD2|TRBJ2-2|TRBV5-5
TGTGCCAGCAGCGGACTAGCGGGTTCGAACACCGGGGAGCTGTTTTTT
CASSGLAGSNTGELFF
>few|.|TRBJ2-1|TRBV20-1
TGCAGTGCTAGAGATCTACGGGAGCCCTATGAGCAGTTCTTC
CSARDLREPYEQFF
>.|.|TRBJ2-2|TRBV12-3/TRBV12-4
TGTGCCAGCAGTGATTACGGGACAAGTAACACCGGGGAGCTGTTTTTT
CASSDYGTSNTGELFF
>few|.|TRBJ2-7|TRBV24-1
TGTGCCACCAGTGATGGGGGAGGCTACGAGCAGTACTTC
CATSDGGGYEQYF
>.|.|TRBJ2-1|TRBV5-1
TGCGCCAGCAGCTTTAGGCAGGGCGGTCAAGGGGAGCAGTTCTTC
CASSFRQGGQGEQFF
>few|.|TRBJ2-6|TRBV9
TGTGCCAGCAGCCCGAGAGACCAACCTGGGGCCAACGTCCTGACTTTC
CASSPRDQPGANVLTF
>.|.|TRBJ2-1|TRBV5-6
TGTGCCAGCAGCTTGTCGCTGCGGGGAAGCTCCTACAATGAGCAGTTCTTC
CASSLSLRGSSYNEQFF
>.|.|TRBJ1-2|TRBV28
TGTGCCAGCAGCGGGGGACTGAGAGCTAACTATGGCTACACCTTC
CASSGGLRANYGYTF
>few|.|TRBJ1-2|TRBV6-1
TGTGCCAGCAGACCCGACACTCCCAATTATGGCTACACCTTC
CASRPDTPNYGYTF
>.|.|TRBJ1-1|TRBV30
TGTGCCTGGAGTGGGTTTACGGGGCGCGACGTCGCTTTCTTT
CAWSGFTGRDVAFF
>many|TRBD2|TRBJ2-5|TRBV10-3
TGTGCCATCAGTGAGTCGGGAAATAGCGGGAGGCGACGGGAGACCCAGTACTTC
CAISESGNSGRRRETQYF
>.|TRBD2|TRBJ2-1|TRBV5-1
TGCGCCAGCAGCTTAGGGGGGACTAGCGGGACGGATGAGCAGTTCTTC
CASSLGGTSGTDEQFF
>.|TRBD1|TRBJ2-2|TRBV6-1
TGTGCCAGCAGTGCGCTCCCGGGACAGGGTTGGACCGGGGAGCTGTTTTTT
CASSALPGQGWTGELFF
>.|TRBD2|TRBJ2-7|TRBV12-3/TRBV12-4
TGTGCCAGCAGTTTGAATAGCGGGAGGGCGTACGAGCAGTACTTC
CASSLNSGRAYEQYF
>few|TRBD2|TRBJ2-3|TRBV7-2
TGTGCCAGCAGCTTAAATAGCGGGAGATCAGATACGCAGTATTTT
CASSLNSGRSDTQYF
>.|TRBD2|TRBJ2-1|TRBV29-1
TGCAGCGCCGAGCGGGAGGGCCGGGGGCAGTTCTTC
CSAEREGRGQFF
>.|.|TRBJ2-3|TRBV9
TGTGCCAGCAGCGTCAGGACAGACGCAGATACGCAGTATTTT
CASSVRTDADTQYF
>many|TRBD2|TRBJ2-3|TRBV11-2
TGTGCCAGCAGCTTAACCTACAGCGGGGGTGTTAGCACAGATACGCAGTATTTT
CASSLTYSGGVSTDTQYF
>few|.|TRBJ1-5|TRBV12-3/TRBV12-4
TGTGCCAGCAGGCCCACCGGAGGGGGGAATCAGCCCCAGCATTTT
CASRPTGGGNQPQHF
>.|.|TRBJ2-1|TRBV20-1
TGCAGTGCCCCAGTCCCGGGACTGTCATCTGAGCAGTTCTTC
CSAPVPGLSSEQFF
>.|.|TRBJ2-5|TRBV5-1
TGCGCCAGCAGCATCACGGTAGGGGTCCAAGAGACCCAGTACTTC
CASSITVGVQETQYF
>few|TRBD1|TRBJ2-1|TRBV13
TGTGCCAGCAGCCCCAGGGGGCTCTTCCACAATGAGCAGTTCTTC
CASSPRGLFHNEQFF
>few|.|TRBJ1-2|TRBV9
TGTGCCAGCAGCGGGGCCAGACGGGAGGGCTATGGCTACACCTTC
CASSGARREGYGYTF
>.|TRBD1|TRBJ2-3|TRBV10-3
TGTGCCATCAGGGGGGGACAGGGGGGCACAGATGCGCAGTATTTT
CAIRGGQGGTDAQYF
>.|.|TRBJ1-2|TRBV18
TGTGCCAGCTCACCCCTTGAGGGCAGGGCGGATGGCTACACCTTC
CASSPLEGRADGYTF
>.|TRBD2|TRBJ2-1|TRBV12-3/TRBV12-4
TGTGCCAGCAGGGGACTAGCGTTGCTCAATGAGCAGTTCTTC
CASRGLALLNEQFF
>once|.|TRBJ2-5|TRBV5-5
TGTGCCAGCACCGGAGGGGGGACCCAGTACTTC
CASTGGGTQYF
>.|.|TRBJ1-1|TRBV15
TGTGCCACCAGCAGAGAAGGGATGGGGGTGAACACTGAAGCTTTCTTT
CATSREGMGVNTEAFF
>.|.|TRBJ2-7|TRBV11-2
TGTGCCAGCAGCTTACAGGAAGGTACCTACGAGCAGTACTTC
CASSLQEGTYEQYF
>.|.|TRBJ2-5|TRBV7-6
TGTGCCAGCAGCCCCTCTCTACGAATCCAAGAGACCCAGTACTTC
CASSPSLRIQETQYF
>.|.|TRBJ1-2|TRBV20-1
TGCAGTGCTAGAGATATGATCGCAGGCCGGGCTTTTGGACATGGCTACACCTTC
CSARDMIAGRAFGHGYTF
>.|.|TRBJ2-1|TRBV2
TGTGCCAGCGGGGTACGGCAGGGCTCTCCGTATGAGCAGTTCTTC
CASGVRQGSPYEQFF
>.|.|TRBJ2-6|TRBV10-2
TGCGCCAGCAAGCCAGAGCCCTCCTCTGGGGCCAACGGCCTGACTTTC
CASKPEPSSGANGLTF